This T cell receptor (beta chain) was identified in a study of molecular identifiers for immune sequencing clone quantification. Whole-study results and caveats: Spiked Jurkat TCR RNA equivalent to one cell reportedly surfaced among roughly 910,000 naive cells.

Previously described methods and listed TCR primers were employed for the bulk TCR libraries. Each CDR3 protein is one row after TCRdb ran MiXCR on the PCR reads. The table includes approximately 550,000 distinct CDR3 sequences, about 20% detected once. Trimming took 3 bases from V and 7 from J, leaving 16 bases between them. Germline V CDR1 and CDR2: SGHAT, FQNNGV. This CDR3 comprises 14 residues. This clonotype appeared many times. The antigen is undetermined. Sequencing used naive CD8+ T cells from blood, with Jurkat cell RNA spiked in. The subset is: FACS-sorted CD8+CD4-CCR7+CD45RA+ naive T cells. The source is a human donor in good health. Some libraries in this study had Jurkat cell RNA spiked in. This chain uses TRBV11-2 with TRBJ2-7, with D perhaps TRBD1 (5 bases). CDR3 DNA: TGTGCCAGCAGCTTGGGTGTTTTGGGGCTTGAGCAGTACTTC. Translated: CASSLGVLGLEQYF.